The rows below give T cell receptor beta chains drawn from one sample of a study of cytotoxic CD8 clonotypes in ibrutinib-treated CLL. Data came from immunoSEQ multiplex PCR; TCRdb stores just in-frame clones and leaves some out. This sample yields some 15,000 clones, of which 65% to 70% are seen a single time; 15% to 20% belongs to the top ten. Sequencing was performed on PBMCs, taken before ibrutinib treatment. The receptors derive from a human donor with chronic lymphocytic leukemia. The CDR3 runs from the conserved cysteine through the conserved F or W. Fields, in order: V gene, D gene, clone size, J gene, CDR3 protein, CDR3 DNA. A D gene is named only where the DNA matches it firmly. Clone size is shown for a subset of rows, as once, few, many or a class of expanded clone.

TRBV2,TRBD2,NA,TRBJ2-5,CASSEWRSSGYQETQYF,TGTGCCAGCAGTGAATGGAGGTCTAGCGGGTACCAAGAGACCCAGTACTTC
TRBV29-1,NA,NA,TRBJ1-1,CSVEDLSTEAFF,TGCAGCGTTGAAGATCTCTCCACTGAAGCTTTCTTT
TRBV25-1,TRBD1,once,TRBJ1-1,CASRPGGYTEAFF,TGTGCCAGCAGGCCAGGGGGCTACACTGAAGCTTTCTTT
TRBV7-2,TRBD1,NA,TRBJ2-4,CASSAGQGKNIQYF,TGTGCCAGCAGCGCCGGACAGGGAAAAAACATTCAGTACTTC
TRBV19,NA,NA,TRBJ1-5,CASSTTGTYSNQPQHF,TGTGCCAGTAGTACGACAGGAACTTATAGCAATCAGCCCCAGCATTTT
TRBV6-1,NA,once,TRBJ2-7,CASSGGLGYEQYF,TGTGCCAGCAGTGGCGGGTTGGGGTACGAGCAGTACTTC
TRBV7-9,NA,NA,TRBJ2-7,CASSSRLGSVNEQYF,TGTGCCAGCAGCTCAAGACTAGGGTCGGTAAACGAGCAGTACTTC
TRBV5-1,NA,NA,TRBJ1-2,CASSPSGLGGYTF,TGCGCCAGCAGCCCGAGCGGGTTGGGTGGCTACACCTTC
TRBV29-1,TRBD1,NA,TRBJ2-7,CSVETGGYEQYF,TGCAGCGTAGAGACAGGGGGCTACGAGCAGTACTTC
TRBV23-1,NA,NA,TRBJ1-4,CASSHSRLDDSTNEKLFF,TGCGCCAGCAGTCATTCCCGGTTGGATGATTCAACTAATGAAAAACTGTTTTTT
TRBV27,NA,NA,TRBJ2-1,CASSLSLNNEQFF,TGTGCCAGCAGTTTGAGCCTTAACAATGAGCAGTTCTTC
TRBV30,TRBD1,once,TRBJ1-5,CAWSVGTANQPQHF,TGTGCCTGGAGTGTAGGGACAGCCAATCAGCCCCAGCATTTT
TRBV21-1,NA,once,TRBJ2-3,CASSNQRTGGAEDTQYF,TGTGCCAGCAGCAATCAACGGACAGGGGGCGCCGAGGATACGCAGTATTTT
TRBV5-3,NA,NA,TRBJ1-1,CASSQGNTEAFF,TGTGCCAGCAGCCAAGGAAACACTGAAGCTTTCTTT
TRBV11-3,NA,NA,TRBJ2-2,CASSKKTVDGTGELFF,TGTGCCAGCAGTAAAAAGACGGTGGATGGGACCGGGGAGCTGTTTTTT
TRBV2,NA,NA,TRBJ2-6,CASMLIYSGANVLTF,TGTGCCAGCATGCTGATTTACTCTGGGGCCAACGTCCTGACTTTC
TRBV7-8,NA,NA,TRBJ2-5,CASSLPPGETQYF,TGTGCCAGCAGCTTACCGCCCGGAGAGACCCAGTACTTC
TRBV7-2,NA,NA,TRBJ2-3,CASSFPGDTQYF,TGTGCCAGCAGCTTTCCAGGAGATACGCAGTATTTT
TRBV7-9,NA,NA,TRBJ1-1,CASSLALGGSNTEAFF,TGTGCCAGCAGCTTAGCGTTGGGGGGAAGCAACACTGAAGCTTTCTTT
TRBV18,NA,NA,TRBJ1-3,CASSPRPPGRPGNTIYF,TGTGCCAGCTCACCTCGCCCCCCCGGCAGGCCTGGAAACACCATATATTTT
TRBV2,NA,NA,TRBJ2-5,CASLRRGPETQYF,TGTGCCAGTCTTAGACGGGGCCCAGAGACCCAGTACTTC
TRBV6-4,NA,NA,TRBJ2-7,CASSGDLGQKQYF,TGTGCCAGCAGTGGGGACCTAGGGCAAAAGCAGTACTTC
TRBV9,NA,few,TRBJ1-1,CASSVGMGTEAFF,TGTGCCAGCAGCGTAGGTATGGGAACTGAAGCTTTCTTT
TRBV6-1,TRBD1,NA,TRBJ1-2,CASRRTGSLPGYTF,TGTGCCAGCAGGAGGACAGGGTCCCTACCCGGCTACACCTTC
TRBV2,NA,NA,TRBJ1-3,CASRAEQKLSGNTIYF,TGTGCCAGCAGGGCTGAACAGAAACTCTCTGGAAACACCATATATTTT
TRBV19,TRBD1,NA,TRBJ2-7,CASSRDRGLEQYF,TGTGCCAGTAGTAGGGACAGGGGACTCGAGCAGTACTTC
TRBV25-1,NA,NA,TRBJ2-1,CASSEYPAGEQFF,TGTGCCAGCAGTGAATATCCGGCGGGTGAGCAGTTCTTC
TRBV5-1,NA,NA,TRBJ2-1,CASSFAGNEQFF,TGCGCCAGCAGCTTTGCGGGCAATGAGCAGTTCTTC
TRBV6-1,NA,NA,TRBJ2-7,CASSEAVRNPYEQYF,TGTGCCAGCAGTGAAGCCGTCCGAAACCCCTACGAGCAGTACTTC
TRBV5-4,NA,few,TRBJ2-5,CASSLAIGRKTQYF,TGTGCCAGCAGCTTGGCCATAGGGCGGAAGACCCAGTACTTC
TRBV5-1,TRBD2,NA,TRBJ2-1,CASSLTTTSGGANEQFF,TGCGCCAGCAGCTTGACCACAACTAGCGGGGGGGCCAATGAGCAGTTCTTC
TRBV29-1,TRBD1,NA,TRBJ1-2,CSVGGQAEGYTF,TGCAGCGTTGGGGGACAGGCCGAGGGCTACACCTTC
TRBV10-3,NA,NA,TRBJ2-5,CATRDGARETQYF,TGTGCCACACGGGACGGAGCGAGAGAGACCCAGTACTTC
TRBV7-2,NA,NA,TRBJ2-5,CASTPSGTQYF,TGTGCCAGCACCCCCTCAGGGACCCAGTACTTC
TRBV7-9,TRBD1,NA,TRBJ2-3,CASSYGTGGFTDTQYF,TGTGCCAGCAGCTACGGGACAGGGGGCTTCACAGATACGCAGTATTTT
TRBV1,NA,NA,TRBJ2-3,CTSSPAGTQEVSDTQYF,TGCACCAGCAGCCCTGCCGGGACCCAAGAGGTGTCGGATACGCAGTATTTT
TRBV11-3,NA,few,TRBJ1-3,CASSLGDGRGARGNTIYF,TGTGCCAGCAGCTTAGGAGACGGACGGGGGGCTCGTGGAAACACCATATATTTT
TRBV7-3,TRBD1,once,TRBJ1-2,CASSFHFEGAYGYTF,TGTGCCAGCAGCTTTCATTTCGAGGGGGCCTATGGCTACACCTTC
TRBV5-1,NA,NA,TRBJ2-5,CASSFDSSQETQYF,TGCGCCAGCAGCTTCGACAGTTCCCAAGAGACCCAGTACTTC
TRBV6-1,NA,NA,TRBJ1-4,CASSEMRATNEKLFF,TGTGCCAGCAGTGAGATGCGCGCAACTAATGAAAAACTGTTTTTT
TRBV7-9,TRBD2,NA,TRBJ2-2,CASSSQAGGLSGELFF,TGTGCCAGCAGCTCTCAAGCGGGGGGGCTCTCCGGGGAGCTGTTTTTT
TRBV5-4,TRBD2,NA,TRBJ2-2,CASSFAGGQSGELFF,TGTGCCAGCAGCTTCGCGGGGGGGCAGAGCGGGGAGCTGTTTTTT